These T cell receptor beta chains were read from a single sample in a study of T cell responses to AZD1222 COVID-19 vaccine. Only in-frame clones appear in the TCRdb table, and some are missing; sequencing was by immunoSEQ multiplex PCR. The sample consists of 160,000 or so clones, over 75% of them appearing once. This material consisted of peripheral blood, taken 28 days after the second AZD1222 dose. These receptors all stem from an adult who received the AZD1222 COVID-19 vaccine. Both conserved end residues are part of each CDR3. The D gene is left open where the match is weak. The listing skips clone size in some rows; elsewhere it reads once, few, many or a size class.

V gene	D gene	J gene	clone size	CDR3 length	CDR3 DNA	CDR3 protein
TRBV6-5	NA	TRBJ1-2	NA	15	TGTGCCAGCAGAAACAACAGGGTTGGAGTGTATGGCTACACCTTC	CASRNNRVGVYGYTF
TRBV6-5	NA	TRBJ2-7	NA	16	TGTGCCAGCAGTTACAGTGGGGTGAAGGGATCTTGGGAGCAGTACTTC	CASSYSGVKGSWEQYF
TRBV6-5	TRBD2	TRBJ2-1	NA	15	TGTGCCAGCAGTCCTAGCGGGGCAGGTTTAGTTGAGCAGTTCTTC	CASSPSGAGLVEQFF
TRBV6-5	NA	TRBJ1-1	NA	13	TGTGCCAGCATCGAGGTCCCTAGGACTGAAGCTTTCTTT	CASIEVPRTEAFF
TRBV18	NA	TRBJ2-7	NA	12	TGTGCCAGCTCACCTACAGCCTACGAGCAGTACTTC	CASSPTAYEQYF
TRBV6-5	NA	TRBJ1-2	NA	15	TGTGCCAGCAGTCCAGAAGAGGCCCCTAACTATGGCTACACCTTC	CASSPEEAPNYGYTF
TRBV18	NA	TRBJ1-2	NA	15	TGTGCCAGCTCGCCTCCGCAGGGAGGGGGGTATGGCTACACCTTC	CASSPPQGGGYGYTF
TRBV24-1	NA	TRBJ2-3	once	15	TGTGCCACCAGTGATCCCGACAGGTTTGGAGATACGCAGTATTTT	CATSDPDRFGDTQYF
TRBV4-1	NA	TRBJ1-1	once	15	TGCGCCAGCAGCCAGGGCCAAGGGCCGAACACTGAAGCTTTCTTT	CASSQGQGPNTEAFF
TRBV7-2	NA	TRBJ1-3	NA	12	TGTGCCAGCAGCGTCATAGGAAACACCATATATTTT	CASSVIGNTIYF
TRBV30	NA	TRBJ2-2	NA	15	TGTGCCGGGTCTACTGGGCTCGCCTTAGCCGGGGAGCTGTTTTTT	CAGSTGLALAGELFF
TRBV7-2	NA	TRBJ1-1	NA	15	TGTGCCAGCAGCTTAGAAGTGACACCGAACACTGAAGCTTTCTTT	CASSLEVTPNTEAFF
TRBV28	TRBD2	TRBJ2-3	NA	17	TGTGCCAGCAGTTTGCTCACACTAGCGGGGGGGGCGGATACGCAGTATTTT	CASSLLTLAGGADTQYF
TRBV5-5	NA	TRBJ1-2	once	13	TGTGCCAGCAGCTTGACCAGAAGCTATGGCTACACCTTC	CASSLTRSYGYTF
TRBV5-6	TRBD1	TRBJ2-7	once	16	TGTGCCAGCAGCGCTTCTCCTACAGGGGGCATCTACGAGCAGTACTTC	CASSASPTGGIYEQYF
TRBV6-5	NA	TRBJ1-3	NA	13	TGTGCCAGCACCCTGCGCTCTGGAAACACCATATATTTT	CASTLRSGNTIYF
TRBV5-4	NA	TRBJ2-4	NA	15	TGTGCCAGCAGCTTGGCTTCCCGGGCCAAAAACATTCAGTACTTC	CASSLASRAKNIQYF
TRBV7-2	NA	TRBJ1-2	once	16	TGTGCCAGCAGTGTAAATCACTGGGGGGATACCTATGGCTACACCTTC	CASSVNHWGDTYGYTF
TRBV20-1	TRBD2	TRBJ2-4	NA	19	TGCAGTGCTAGTCCCGGACTAGCGGGGGGCAGAATAGCCAAAAACATTCAGTACTTC	CSASPGLAGGRIAKNIQYF
TRBV5-1	TRBD1	TRBJ2-7	NA	15	TGCGCCAGCAGCTTTACAGGGGGCCGATTCTACGAGCAGTACTTC	CASSFTGGRFYEQYF
TRBV6-5	NA	TRBJ1-6	once	15	TGTGCCAGTACCCCTCTGAAGGGGCGGAATTCACCCCTCCACTTT	CASTPLKGRNSPLHF
TRBV27	TRBD1	TRBJ1-6	once	14	TGTGCCAGCAGTTGGGGGACAGGCAATTCACCCCTCCACTTT	CASSWGTGNSPLHF
TRBV15	NA	TRBJ2-6	NA	12	TGTGCCACCAGGCCGGGTGAGGGCGTCCTGACTTTC	CATRPGEGVLTF
TRBV4-3	NA	TRBJ2-7	NA	15	TGCGCCAGCAGCCAAGATAGGGAGCTAGAGTACGAGCAGTACTTC	CASSQDRELEYEQYF
TRBV25-1	TRBD1	TRBJ1-2	NA	16	TGTGCCAGCAGTGATCCGGGACAGGGCTGGGGCTATGGCTACACCTTC	CASSDPGQGWGYGYTF
TRBV30	NA	TRBJ1-6	NA	16	TGTGCCTGGAGCCCCCCCAGAAGGGTTATACATTCACCCCTCCACTTT	CAWSPPRRVIHSPLHF
TRBV5-1	TRBD1	TRBJ1-1	NA	15	TGCGCCAGCAGCTTCGACAGGGTTGGAGGCACTGAAGCTTTCTTT	CASSFDRVGGTEAFF
TRBV2	NA	TRBJ1-1	NA	12	TGTGCCAGCAGTGAACAAAGATGGGGGGCTTTCTTT	CASSEQRWGAFF
TRBV6-6	NA	TRBJ2-1	NA	14	TGTGCCAGCAGTTACTCGACCAGGGACAATGAGCAGTTCTTC	CASSYSTRDNEQFF
TRBV11-2	TRBD2	TRBJ2-3	NA	17	TGTGCCAGCAGCTTAGATGAAGCGGGGGGGCCCCCAGATACGCAGTATTTT	CASSLDEAGGPPDTQYF
TRBV2	NA	TRBJ2-2	few	13	TGTGCCAGCAGTCTGGACTCAACCGGGGAGCTGTTTTTT	CASSLDSTGELFF
TRBV6-2/TRBV6-3	TRBD1	TRBJ2-1	NA	21	TGTGCCAGCAGTTATACAGAAAAGGGACAGGGGGCGACTAAGGTCTACAATGAGCAGTTCTTC	CASSYTEKGQGATKVYNEQFF
TRBV7-2	TRBD1	TRBJ2-7	NA	14	TGTGCCAGCACCCGGGACAGGCAAGCCTACGAGCAGTACTTC	CASTRDRQAYEQYF
TRBV15	TRBD1	TRBJ1-2	NA	15	TGTGCCACCAGCAGAAACAGGGGCGCCACCTATGGCTACACCTTC	CATSRNRGATYGYTF
TRBV5-1	TRBD1	TRBJ1-1	NA	16	TGCGCCAGCAGCGCCGGGACAGGGGGAGTGAATTCTGAAGCTTTCTTT	CASSAGTGGVNSEAFF
TRBV3-1/TRBV3-2	NA	TRBJ2-2	NA	13	TGTGCCAGCAGTCTAACTGGGGCTGGGGAGCTGTTTTTT	CASSLTGAGELFF
TRBV29-1	TRBD1	TRBJ1-4	once	13	TGCAGCGTTATGACAGGGTGGGATGAAAAACTGTTTTTT	CSVMTGWDEKLFF
TRBV4-1	NA	TRBJ1-2	once	15	TGCGCCAGCAGCCAAGGGCCAGGGGTCTTCAGTGGCTACACCTTC	CASSQGPGVFSGYTF
TRBV3-1/TRBV3-2	NA	TRBJ1-3	NA	17	TGTGCCAGCAGCCTGTCCGGCGGGCAGCTCTCTGGAAACACCATATATTTT	CASSLSGGQLSGNTIYF
TRBV15	TRBD1	TRBJ2-2	once	17	TGTGCCACCAGCAGAGGACCAGGACAGGTGGACACCGGGGAGCTGTTTTTT	CATSRGPGQVDTGELFF
TRBV12-5	NA	TRBJ1-2	NA	11	TGTGCGCGATTGGAGGACTATGGCTACACCTTC	CARLEDYGYTF
TRBV3-1/TRBV3-2	NA	TRBJ1-3	once	14	TGTGCCAGCAGCCCTGGACAGCATGGAAACACCATATATTTT	CASSPGQHGNTIYF
TRBV6-5	NA	TRBJ2-3	NA	14	TGTGCCAGCAGTCGACGACAGGGCACAGATACGCAGTATTTT	CASSRRQGTDTQYF
TRBV18	NA	TRBJ2-2	NA	17	TGTGCCAGCTCACCCCCTGGGAGCGGCTCGAACACCGGGGAGCTGTTTTTT	CASSPPGSGSNTGELFF
TRBV7-9	TRBD2	TRBJ2-1	NA	15	TGTGCCAGCTCCCAGACTAGCGGGGGCTACAATGAGCAGTTCTTC	CASSQTSGGYNEQFF
TRBV27	NA	TRBJ1-2	once	15	TGTGCCAGCAGTCTATCATCCGGGGGGCTAGATGGCTACACCTTC	CASSLSSGGLDGYTF
TRBV12-5	NA	TRBJ2-7	NA	16	TGTGCTAGTGGTTCATCCTTTTCGGGGGCCCCCTACGAGCAGTACTTC	CASGSSFSGAPYEQYF
TRBV7-9	NA	TRBJ1-2	NA	12	TGTGCCAGCAGCTTCGAGGGATCTGGCTACACCTTC	CASSFEGSGYTF
TRBV6-2/TRBV6-3	NA	TRBJ1-5	NA	14	TGTGCCAGCAGTTACATCAGGGGTGGTCAGCCCCAGCATTTT	CASSYIRGGQPQHF
TRBV4-2	NA	TRBJ2-2	NA	14	TGTGCCAGCAGCCAAGAGTTCGTCACCGGGGAGCTGTTTTTT	CASSQEFVTGELFF
TRBV30	TRBD1	TRBJ1-2	NA	13	TGTGCCGGGGACAGGGATACTAACTATGGCTACACCTTC	CAGDRDTNYGYTF
TRBV5-1	NA	TRBJ1-6	NA	15	TGCGCCAGCAGCTCCCAGGGGATCCTAAATTCACCCCTCCACTTT	CASSSQGILNSPLHF
TRBV9	NA	TRBJ1-2	NA	13	TGTGCCAGCAGCGTGGGCAGGGAGGAAGGCTACACCTTC	CASSVGREEGYTF
TRBV6-5	NA	TRBJ2-5	NA	12	TGTGCCAGCAGATTGGACAATACGAACCTGTACTTC	CASRLDNTNLYF
TRBV6-6	NA	TRBJ1-5	once	12	TGTGCCAGCAGTTACTCGGATCAGCCCCAGCATTTT	CASSYSDQPQHF
TRBV20-1	NA	TRBJ1-2	NA	11	TGCAGTGCTAGGATAGAGGGTGGCTACACCTTC	CSARIEGGYTF
TRBV5-1	TRBD2	TRBJ2-5	once	14	TGCGCCAGCAGCTTAGTTAGCGGGGGAGAGACCCAGTACTTC	CASSLVSGGETQYF